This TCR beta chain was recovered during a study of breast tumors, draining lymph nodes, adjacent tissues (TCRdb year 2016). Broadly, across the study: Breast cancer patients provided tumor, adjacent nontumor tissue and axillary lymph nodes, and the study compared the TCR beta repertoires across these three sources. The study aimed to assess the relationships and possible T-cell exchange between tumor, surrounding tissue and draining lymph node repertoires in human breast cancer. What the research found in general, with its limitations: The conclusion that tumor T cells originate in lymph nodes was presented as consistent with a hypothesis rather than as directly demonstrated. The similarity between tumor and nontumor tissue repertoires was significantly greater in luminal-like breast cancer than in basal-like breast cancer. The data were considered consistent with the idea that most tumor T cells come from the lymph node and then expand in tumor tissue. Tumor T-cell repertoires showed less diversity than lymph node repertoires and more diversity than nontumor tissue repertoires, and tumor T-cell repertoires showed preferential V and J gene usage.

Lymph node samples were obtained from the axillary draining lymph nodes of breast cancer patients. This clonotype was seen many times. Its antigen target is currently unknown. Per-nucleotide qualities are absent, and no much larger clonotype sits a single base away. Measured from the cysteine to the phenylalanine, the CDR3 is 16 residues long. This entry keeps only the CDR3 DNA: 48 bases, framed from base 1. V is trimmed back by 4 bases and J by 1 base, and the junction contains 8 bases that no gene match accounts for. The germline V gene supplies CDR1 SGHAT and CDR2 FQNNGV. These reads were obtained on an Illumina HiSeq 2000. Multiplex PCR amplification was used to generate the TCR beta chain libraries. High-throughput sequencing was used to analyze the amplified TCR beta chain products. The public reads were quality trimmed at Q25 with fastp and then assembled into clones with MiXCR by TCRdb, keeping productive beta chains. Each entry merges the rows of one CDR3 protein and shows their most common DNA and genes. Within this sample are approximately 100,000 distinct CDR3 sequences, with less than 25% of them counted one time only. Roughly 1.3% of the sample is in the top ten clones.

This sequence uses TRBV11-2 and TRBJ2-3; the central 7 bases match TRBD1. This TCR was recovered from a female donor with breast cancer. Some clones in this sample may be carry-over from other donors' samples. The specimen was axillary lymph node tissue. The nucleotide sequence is TGTGCCAGCAGCTACACCAGGGGGATGGGCACAGATACGCAGTATTTT. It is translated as CASSYTRGMGTDTQYF.